The 13 T cell receptor beta chains reported below all come from one sample, sequenced in a study of blood T cell repertoires in COVID-19. Produced via immunoSEQ multiplex PCR; TCRdb's table is partial and in-frame only. The profile shows around 130,000 clones, roughly 80% of them singletons. The specimen was peripheral blood. The source is a woman in her fifties or sixties with acute or convalescent COVID-19.

The CDR3 sequence is CAWMRGRDEKLFF. CDR3 in DNA: TGTGCCTGGATGAGGGGGCGGGATGAAAAACTGTTTTTT. This rearrangement joins TRBV30 to TRBJ1-4, with 7 bases fitting TRBD1. The CDR3 runs to 13 residues. With 4 bases clipped from V and 6 bases from J, the junction kept 5 bases outside the gene matches. CDR1 and CDR2 (germline): GTSNPN, SVGIG (reference sequence).

The chain links TRBV5-4 to TRBJ2-2, with D unclear. The germline V gene encodes CDR1 SGHNT and CDR2 YYREEE (reference sequence). V lost 1 base to trimming and J lost 3 bases, with 7 bases between them. The CDR3 loop spans 14 amino acids. This CDR3 reads CASSLYADTGELFF. CDR3 DNA sequence: TGTGCCAGCAGCTTGTACGCGGACACCGGGGAGCTGTTTTTT.

The chain has TRBV5-1 and TRBJ2-1, with a weak D call TRBD2 (6 bases). CDR1 is SGHRS and CDR2 is YFSETQ in the germline V gene. V lost 5 bases, J lost 3 bases, and 9 bases lay in between. This CDR3 is 13 amino acids long. CDR3 in amino acids: CASSWGDYNEQFF. CDR3 DNA sequence: TGCGCCAGCAGTTGGGGGGACTACAATGAGCAGTTCTTC.

The V gene is TRBV30, the J gene TRBJ1-2, with 11 bases fitting TRBD1. The CDR3 is made up of 16 amino acids. Germline assignment: CDR1 GTSNPN and CDR2 SVGIG (reference sequence). The ends lost 2 bases at V and 8 bases at J; junction bases unmatched: 13. The CDR3 DNA follows: TGTGCCTGGAGTCCACGCGGACAGGGGGCTCGATACGGCTACACCTTC. Encoded protein: CAWSPRGQGARYGYTF.

This rearrangement joins TRBV5-1 to TRBJ2-3; the match to TRBD1 covers 9 bases. The CDR3 has 13 residues. The germline V gene has CDR1 SGHRS and CDR2 YFSETQ. V trimming: 5 bases; J trimming: 5 bases; junction bases outside the gene matches: 3. The CDR3 DNA follows: TGCGCCAGCAGAGGGACAGGGAGAGATACGCAGTATTTT. It codes for CASRGTGRDTQYF.

This clone was detected a few times. This sequence joins TRBV7-3 and TRBJ2-2; 7 bases agree with TRBD2. V dropped 5 bases and J dropped 7; count of bases not matched to a gene: 7. CDR3 length: 14 residues. CDR1 is SGHTA, CDR2 FQGTGA, per germline. The CDR3 protein is CASSPTSVGGELFF. The DNA of the CDR3 is TGTGCCAGCAGCCCCACTAGCGTCGGCGGGGAGCTGTTTTTT.

V is TRBV10-3 and J is TRBJ1-2; a weak D match, TRBD1 (6 bases). Germline values: CDR1 ENHRY, CDR2 SYGVKD. The V end was cut by 2 bases, the J end by 4 bases, with 8 bases between. This CDR3 comprises 13 residues. In DNA, the CDR3 is TGTGCCATCAGTGAGGGACAGATCTATGGCTACACCTTC. This gives the protein CAISEGQIYGYTF.

This clone was counted only a few times. V is TRBV2 and J is TRBJ1-2; the D gene is possibly TRBD1 (5 bases). CDR1 and CDR2 from the germline V gene are SNHLY and FYNNEI. The CDR3 runs 13 residues. Trimming removed 5 bases at V and 5 bases at J, with 12 bases between. DNA of the CDR3: TGTGCCAGCAGTACGGGGGTTCGGTATGGCTACACCTTC. It encodes CASSTGVRYGYTF.

The chain uses TRBV18 and TRBJ1-2, with 8 bases aligning to TRBD1. Trimming took 3 bases from V and 5 from J; bases not matched to a gene: 14. The CDR3 runs 17 residues. Germline CDR1 and CDR2: KGHSH and LQKENI. The CDR3 DNA reads as TGTGCCAGCTCACCTGACAGGGGCGGACTCCTAGGGTATGGCTACACCTTC. Translating it yields CASSPDRGGLLGYGYTF.

The chain links TRBV7-8 to TRBJ2-3; D not resolved. Germline loops: CDR1 SGHVS, CDR2 FQNEAQ. Trimming removed 0 bases at V and 5 bases at J, with 9 bases between. This CDR3 has 14 residues. This CDR3 is CASSLASGGDTQYF. The CDR3 nucleotides are TGTGCCAGCAGCTTAGCGTCGGGTGGAGATACGCAGTATTTT.

V is TRBV13 and J is TRBJ2-7, with D hard to call. Per the germline V gene, CDR1 is PRHDT and CDR2 is FYEKMQ (reference sequence). CDR3 length equals 13 residues. V lost 8 bases and J 3 bases, leaving 14 bases between the germline ends. In DNA form, the CDR3 reads TGTGCCAGCGCTGGGTCACCAGGCTACGAGCAGTACTTC. Its protein product is CASAGSPGYEQYF. Supplemented by reference TRBV13 and TRBJ2-7, the full variable domain reads AAGVIQSPRHLIKEKRETATLKCYPIPRHDTVYWYQQGPGQDPQFLISFYEKMQSDKGSIPDRFSAQQFSDYHSELNMSSLELGDSALYFCASAGSPGYEQYFGPGTRLTVT.

The chain recombines TRBV19 with TRBJ2-7; D perhaps matches TRBD2 (6 bases). The V and J ends lost 5 bases and 1 base respectively, with 9 bases between them. CDR1 LNHDA and CDR2 SQIVND come from the germline V gene (reference sequence). This CDR3 region has 13 residues. In DNA form, the CDR3 reads TGTGCCAGTAGTCGGCGGGAATCCTACGAGCAGTACTTC. Amino acids: CASSRRESYEQYF.

The rearrangement links TRBV4-2 to TRBJ1-2; 10 bases are shared with TRBD1. V trimming: 5 bases; J trimming: 7 bases; junction bases outside the gene matches: 13. The CDR3 runs to 16 residues. CDR1 LGHNA and CDR2 YNFKEQ come from the germline V gene. CDR3 nucleotide sequence: TGTGCCAGCAGCGTAGGGCCCGGGACAGGGGTCTCTGGCTACACCTTC. It specifies CASSVGPGTGVSGYTF.